The 13 T cell receptor beta chains below all came from one sample that was sequenced in a study of CD8 T cells in ankylosing spondylitis. TCRdb independently ran MiXCR on the 5' RACE reads; one entry per CDR3 protein. The sample lists around 330,000 distinct CDR3 sequences; around a tenth were seen once. The source material was blood, either unsorted or a sorted T cell fraction (not recorded which). These receptors all stem from a female donor with ankylosing spondylitis or in good health (not recorded which).

On this clonotype: A read error is possible here, since a much larger clone lies one base away. The chain combines TRBV4-1 with TRBJ1-1; 7 nucleotides align to TRBD1. Trimming took 3 bases from V and 1 from J; bases not matched to a gene: 8. The length of the CDR3 is 16 residues. Germline-derived CDR1 and CDR2 are MGHRA and YSYEKL. In DNA, the CDR3 is TGCGCCAGCAGCCACACCTCGGGACAGTGGAACACTGAAGCTTTCTTT. Encoded protein: CASSHTSGQWNTEAFF.

This clonotype was seen ten or more times. The chain uses TRBV4-3 and TRBJ2-5; D is possibly TRBD1 (5 bases). Germline-derived CDR1 and CDR2 are LGHNA and YSLEER. The ends were cut back, 0 bases at V and 1 base at J, with 12 bases in the middle. CDR3 length: 16 amino acids. The CDR3 DNA is TGCGCCAGCAGCCAAGAATCTAGGGGTCCCCAAGAGACCCAGTACTTC. Protein sequence: CASSQESRGPQETQYF.

This clonotype was seen repeatedly, ten times or more. This chain joins TRBV2 and TRBJ1-1; D is perhaps TRBD1 (6 bases). The CDR3 sequence is 10 residues long. V lost 10 bases, J lost 7 bases, and 10 bases lay in between. Germline V gives CDR1 SNHLY, CDR2 FYNNEI. The CDR3 DNA is TGTGCCAAAGGACAGTATGAAGCTTTCTTT. This gives the protein CAKGQYEAFF. The full variable domain, in which reference TRBV2 and TRBJ1-1 provide the parts outside the CDR3, is EPEVTQTPSHQVTQMGQEVILRCVPISNHLYFYWYRQILGQKVEFLVSFYNNEISEKSEIFDDQFSVERPDGSNFTLKIRSTKLEDSAMYFCAKGQYEAFFGQGTRLTVV.

This clonotype was counted many times. The genes are TRBV20-1 and TRBJ2-1, with 8 nucleotides matching TRBD2. V trimming: 4 bases; J trimming: 0 bases; junction bases outside the gene matches: 8. CDR1 DFQATT and CDR2 SNEGSKA come from the germline V gene (reference sequence). The CDR3 covers 16 residues. CDR3 loop: CSATPGSGDSYNEQFF. The CDR3 DNA reads as TGCAGTGCTACCCCGGGTAGCGGGGACTCCTACAATGAGCAGTTCTTC.

Only a few counts were recorded for this clonotype. The chain uses TRBV30 and TRBJ2-3, with D tentatively TRBD1 (5 bases). The length of the CDR3 is 14 residues. The germline V gene encodes CDR1 GTSNPN and CDR2 SVGIG (reference sequence). V lost 0 bases and J lost 3, with 10 bases in between. The CDR3 bases are TGTGCCTGGAGTGTTTGGGGCGGTACAGATACGCAGTATTTT. Translating it yields CAWSVWGGTDTQYF.

This clonotype turned up a few times. The chain employs TRBV12-3 or TRBV12-4 and TRBJ2-2; the match to TRBD2 covers 8 bases. The V gene end was trimmed by 8 bases and the J gene end by 6 bases; junction bases not matched to a gene: 5. The CDR3 extends over 13 amino acids. The CDR3 is CASGLAGAGELFF. The CDR3 DNA follows: TGTGCCAGCGGGCTAGCGGGCGCCGGGGAGCTGTTTTTT.

This clonotype was counted many times. This rearrangement joins TRBV12-3 or TRBV12-4 to TRBJ1-6; D call uncertain. This CDR3 has 14 residues. Trimming cost V 3 bases and J 10 bases, with 13 bases left between them. The CDR3 DNA sequence: TGTGCCAGCAGTTTTTATGGCCCGGAGTCACCCCTCCACTTT. Its translation is CASSFYGPESPLHF.

This clonotype has just a few counts. The V call is TRBV27, the J call TRBJ1-1; D is ambiguous. This CDR3 has 13 residues. With 2 bases removed from V and 6 bases from J, the gap between germline ends came to 10 bases. CDR1 MNHEY and CDR2 SMNVEV come from the germline V gene (reference sequence). Here the CDR3 reads CASSLIGVAEAFF. The CDR3 region has the DNA TGTGCCAGCAGTTTAATTGGGGTCGCTGAAGCTTTCTTT.

This clonotype was recorded a few times. The chain is built from TRBV20-1 and TRBJ2-2, with 9 bases lining up with TRBD2. Germline CDR1 and CDR2: DFQATT and SNEGSKA (reference sequence). J was trimmed by 4 bases and V by 2 bases; bases with no gene match: 8. The CDR3 has 16 residues. The CDR3 DNA reads as TGCAGTGCTAGAAGCGGCGGCGGGAGGGCCACCGGGGAGCTGTTTTTT. Its translation is CSARSGGGRATGELFF.

This clonotype occurred many times. The chain combines TRBV12-3 or TRBV12-4 with TRBJ2-7, with 7 bases aligning to TRBD2. V trimming: 3 bases; J trimming: 4 bases; junction bases outside the gene matches: 3. The CDR3 contains 13 residues. This chain's CDR3 is CASSLAGVYEQYF. DNA for the CDR3: TGTGCCAGCAGTTTGGCGGGAGTTTACGAGCAGTACTTC.

The chain combines TRBV14 with TRBJ2-1; 14 bases line up with TRBD2. Germline values: CDR1 SGHDN, CDR2 FVKESK. This CDR3 has 15 residues. V trimming: 3 bases; J trimming: 10 bases; junction bases outside the gene matches: 5. The CDR3 DNA reads TGTGCCAGCAGCCATGGACTAGCGGGAGGTGGAGAGCAGTTCTTC. It translates to CASSHGLAGGGEQFF. Complete variable domain (other parts from reference TRBV14 and TRBJ2-1): EAGVTQFPSHSVIEKGQTVTLRCDPISGHDNLYWYRRVMGKEIKFLLHFVKESKQDESGMPNNRFLAERTGGTYSTLKVQPAELEDSGVYFCASSHGLAGGGEQFFGPGTRLTVL.

This clonotype was observed at least ten times. The J gene is TRBJ1-1, the V gene TRBV12-3 or TRBV12-4, with 7 bases matching TRBD1. The CDR3 loop spans 12 amino acids. Trimming took 6 bases from V and 7 from J; bases not matched to a gene: 5. The CDR3 is CASSPTGIEAFF. CDR3 nucleotides: TGTGCCAGCAGCCCGACAGGGATTGAAGCTTTCTTT.

The chain carries TRBV5-1 and TRBJ2-1, with TRBD2 identical over 9 bases. Germline V gene sequence: CDR1 SGHRS, CDR2 YFSETQ. The CDR3 is made up of 15 amino acids. V trimming: 0 bases; J trimming: 9 bases; junction bases outside the gene matches: 7. The CDR3 protein is CASSLEVAGVSEQFF. CDR3 DNA sequence: TGCGCCAGCAGCTTGGAGGTAGCGGGGGTGTCTGAGCAGTTCTTC. Complete variable domain (other parts from reference TRBV5-1 and TRBJ2-1): KAGVTQTPRYLIKTRGQQVTLSCSPISGHRSVSWYQQTPGQGLQFLFEYFSETQRNKGNFPGRFSGRQFSNSRSEMNVSTLELGDSALYLCASSLEVAGVSEQFFGPGTRLTVL.